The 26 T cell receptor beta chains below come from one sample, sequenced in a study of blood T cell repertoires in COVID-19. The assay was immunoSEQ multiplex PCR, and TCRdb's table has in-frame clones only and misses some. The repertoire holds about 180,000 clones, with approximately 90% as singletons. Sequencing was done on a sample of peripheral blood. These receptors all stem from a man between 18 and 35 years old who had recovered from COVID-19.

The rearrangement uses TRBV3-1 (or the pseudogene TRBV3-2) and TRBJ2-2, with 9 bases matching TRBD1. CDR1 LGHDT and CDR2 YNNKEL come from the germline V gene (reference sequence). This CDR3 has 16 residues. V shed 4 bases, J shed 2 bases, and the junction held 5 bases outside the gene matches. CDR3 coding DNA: TGTGCCAGCAGCCCCCCGGGACAGGGAAACACCGGGGAGCTGTTTTTT. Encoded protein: CASSPPGQGNTGELFF.

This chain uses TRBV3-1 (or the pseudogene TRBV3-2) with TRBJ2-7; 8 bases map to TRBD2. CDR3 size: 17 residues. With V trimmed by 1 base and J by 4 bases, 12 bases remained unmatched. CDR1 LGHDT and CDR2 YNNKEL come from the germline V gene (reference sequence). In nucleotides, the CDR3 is TGTGCCAGCAGCCAAGGTAGGCTAGCGGGCCCTAGTTACGAGCAGTACTTC. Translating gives CASSQGRLAGPSYEQYF.

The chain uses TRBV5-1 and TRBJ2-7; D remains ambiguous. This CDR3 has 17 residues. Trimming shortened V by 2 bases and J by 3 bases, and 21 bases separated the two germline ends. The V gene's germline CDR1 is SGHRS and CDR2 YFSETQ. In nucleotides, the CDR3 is TGCGCCAGCAGCTTTTTAAGCCAGACCGGGTCAATCTACGAGCAGTACTTC. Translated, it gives CASSFLSQTGSIYEQYF.

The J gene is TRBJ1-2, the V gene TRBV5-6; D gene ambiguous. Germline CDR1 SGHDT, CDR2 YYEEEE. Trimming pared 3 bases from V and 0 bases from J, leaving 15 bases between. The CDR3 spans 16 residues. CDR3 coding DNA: TGTGCCAGCAGCTCCCTCCGCGTCCCCACTAACTATGGCTACACCTTC. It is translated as CASSSLRVPTNYGYTF.

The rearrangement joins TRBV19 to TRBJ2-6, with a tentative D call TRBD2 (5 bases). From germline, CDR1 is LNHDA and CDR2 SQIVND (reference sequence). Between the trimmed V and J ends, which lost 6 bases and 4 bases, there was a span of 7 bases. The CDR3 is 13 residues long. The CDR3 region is CASSRGGANVLTF. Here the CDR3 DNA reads TGTGCCAGTAGCCGGGGAGGGGCCAACGTCCTGACTTTC.

CDR3 sequence (DNA): TGTGCCAGCAGTGAAGGGGGTAGCTACGAGCAGTACTTC. Its protein product is CASSEGGSYEQYF. This chain joins TRBV28 and TRBJ2-7; D may be TRBD1 (6 bases). The germline V gene has CDR1 MDHEN and CDR2 SYDVKM. The CDR3 sequence is 13 residues long. The V gene lost 5 bases and the J gene lost 3 bases, with 11 bases spanning the gap.

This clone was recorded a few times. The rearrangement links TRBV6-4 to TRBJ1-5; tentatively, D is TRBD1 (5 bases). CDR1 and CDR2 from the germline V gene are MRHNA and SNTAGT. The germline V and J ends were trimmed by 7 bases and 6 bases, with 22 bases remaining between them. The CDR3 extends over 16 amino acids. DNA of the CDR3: TGTGCCAGCACCCCCGGGGGATACAACGCTGGTCAGCCCCAGCATTTT. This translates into CASTPGGYNAGQPQHF.

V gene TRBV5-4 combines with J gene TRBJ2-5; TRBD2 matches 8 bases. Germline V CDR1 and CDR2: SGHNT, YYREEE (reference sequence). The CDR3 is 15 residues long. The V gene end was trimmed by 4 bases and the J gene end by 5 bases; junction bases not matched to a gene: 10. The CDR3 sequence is CASSVRGRGDETQYF. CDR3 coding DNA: TGTGCCAGCAGCGTGCGGGGGCGGGGGGATGAGACCCAGTACTTC.

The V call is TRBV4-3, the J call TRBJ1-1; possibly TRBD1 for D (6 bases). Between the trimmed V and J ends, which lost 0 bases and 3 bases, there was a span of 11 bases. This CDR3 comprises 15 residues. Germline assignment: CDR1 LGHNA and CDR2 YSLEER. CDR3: CASSQDYRDHTEAFF. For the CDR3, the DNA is TGCGCCAGCAGCCAAGATTACAGGGATCACACTGAAGCTTTCTTT.

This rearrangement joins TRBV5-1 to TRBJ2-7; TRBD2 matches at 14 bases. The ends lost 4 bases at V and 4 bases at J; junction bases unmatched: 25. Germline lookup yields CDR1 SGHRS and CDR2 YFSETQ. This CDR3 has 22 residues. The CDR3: CASSPGTGGSRTSGRNGYEQYF. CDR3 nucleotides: TGCGCCAGCAGCCCCGGGACAGGGGGTTCCCGGACTAGCGGGAGGAATGGGTACGAGCAGTACTTC.

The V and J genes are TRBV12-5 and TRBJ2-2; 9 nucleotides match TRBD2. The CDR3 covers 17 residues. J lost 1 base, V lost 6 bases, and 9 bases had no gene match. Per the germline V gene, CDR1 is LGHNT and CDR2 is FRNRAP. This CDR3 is CASGGSRLAENTGELFF. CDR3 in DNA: TGTGCTAGTGGGGGGTCCCGACTAGCGGAGAACACCGGGGAGCTGTTTTTT.

This chain's CDR3 is CASAGTRLLLPNEQFF. CDR3 nucleotide sequence: TGTGCCAGCGCCGGGACAAGGCTTCTCCTACCCAATGAGCAGTTCTTC. The chain carries TRBV7-2 and TRBJ2-1; D perhaps matches TRBD1 (6 bases). The germline V gene has CDR1 SGHTA and CDR2 FQGNSA. There are 16 residues in the CDR3. V lost 8 bases and J lost 6, with 23 bases in between.

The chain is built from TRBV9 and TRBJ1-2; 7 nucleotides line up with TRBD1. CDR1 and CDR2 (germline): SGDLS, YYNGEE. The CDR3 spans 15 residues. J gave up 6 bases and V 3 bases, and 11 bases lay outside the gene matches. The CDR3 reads CASSAAGTDYDGYTF. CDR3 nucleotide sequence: TGTGCCAGCAGCGCCGCCGGGACAGACTATGATGGCTACACCTTC.

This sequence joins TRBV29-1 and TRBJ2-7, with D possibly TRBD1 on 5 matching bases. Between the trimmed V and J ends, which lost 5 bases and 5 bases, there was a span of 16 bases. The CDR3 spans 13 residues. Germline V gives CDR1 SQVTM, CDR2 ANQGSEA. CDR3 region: CSVFVRVGDEQYF. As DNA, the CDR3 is TGCAGCGTTTTCGTCAGGGTTGGAGACGAGCAGTACTTC.

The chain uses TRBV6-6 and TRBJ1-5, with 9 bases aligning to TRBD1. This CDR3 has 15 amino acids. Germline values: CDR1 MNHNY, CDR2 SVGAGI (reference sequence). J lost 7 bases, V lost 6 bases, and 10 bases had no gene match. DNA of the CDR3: TGTGCCAGCAGGGACCCGGGACAGGGTCGGCAGCCCCAGCATTTT. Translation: CASRDPGQGRQPQHF.

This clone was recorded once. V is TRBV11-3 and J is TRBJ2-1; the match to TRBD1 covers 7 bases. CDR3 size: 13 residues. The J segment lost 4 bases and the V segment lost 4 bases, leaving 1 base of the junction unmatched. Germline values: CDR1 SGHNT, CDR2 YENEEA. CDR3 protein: CASSSQGYNEQFF. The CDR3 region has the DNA TGTGCCAGCAGCTCACAGGGGTACAATGAGCAGTTCTTC.

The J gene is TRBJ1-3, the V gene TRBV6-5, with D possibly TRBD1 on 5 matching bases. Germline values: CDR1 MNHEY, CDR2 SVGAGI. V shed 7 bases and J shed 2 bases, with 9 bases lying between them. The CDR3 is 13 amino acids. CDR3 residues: CASTGGAGNTIYF. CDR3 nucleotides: TGTGCCAGCACTGGAGGGGCTGGAAACACCATATATTTT.

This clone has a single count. The CDR3 nucleotides are TGTGCCAGCAGTTTAAAGGGGCACACTGGGCGCACTGAAGCTTTCTTT. Its translation is CASSLKGHTGRTEAFF. V and J are TRBV27 and TRBJ1-1, with a weak D call TRBD1 (5 bases). Trimming left V 2 bases short and J 4 bases short, with 17 bases between. The CDR3 spans 16 residues. Germline-derived CDR1 and CDR2 are MNHEY and SMNVEV (reference sequence).

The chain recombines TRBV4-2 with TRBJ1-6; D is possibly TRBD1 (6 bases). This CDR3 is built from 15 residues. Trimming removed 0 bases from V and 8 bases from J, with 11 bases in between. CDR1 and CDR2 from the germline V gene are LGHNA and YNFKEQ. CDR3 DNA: TGTGCCAGCAGCCAAGATCTGACAGGCTATTCACCCCTCCACTTT. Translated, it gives CASSQDLTGYSPLHF.

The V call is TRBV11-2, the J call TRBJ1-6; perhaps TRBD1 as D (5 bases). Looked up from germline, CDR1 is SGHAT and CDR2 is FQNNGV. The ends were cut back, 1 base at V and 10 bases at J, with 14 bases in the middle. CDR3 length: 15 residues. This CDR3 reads CASSLGTISSSPLHF. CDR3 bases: TGTGCCAGCAGCTTAGGGACAATTTCGTCGTCACCCCTCCACTTT.

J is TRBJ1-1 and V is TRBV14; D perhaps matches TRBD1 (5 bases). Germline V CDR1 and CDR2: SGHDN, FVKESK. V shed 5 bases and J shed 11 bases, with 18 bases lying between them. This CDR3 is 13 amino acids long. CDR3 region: CASSSRDSRGAFF. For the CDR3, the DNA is TGTGCCAGCAGCTCCCGGGACTCCCGTGGGGCTTTCTTT. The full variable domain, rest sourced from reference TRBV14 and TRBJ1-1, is EAGVTQFPSHSVIEKGQTVTLRCDPISGHDNLYWYRRVMGKEIKFLLHFVKESKQDESGMPNNRFLAERTGGTYSTLKVQPAELEDSGVYFCASSSRDSRGAFFGQGTRLTVV.

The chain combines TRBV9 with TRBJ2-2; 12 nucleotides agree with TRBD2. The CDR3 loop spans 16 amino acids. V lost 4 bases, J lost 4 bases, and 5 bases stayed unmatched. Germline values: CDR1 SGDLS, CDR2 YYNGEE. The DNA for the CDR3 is TGTGCCAGCAGCCTCGGACTAGCGGGACCCACCGGGGAGCTGTTTTTT. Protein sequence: CASSLGLAGPTGELFF.

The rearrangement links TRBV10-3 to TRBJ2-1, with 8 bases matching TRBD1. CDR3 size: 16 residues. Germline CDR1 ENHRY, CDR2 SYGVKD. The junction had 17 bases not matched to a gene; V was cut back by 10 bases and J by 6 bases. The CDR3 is CATSGLPGQVGNEQFF. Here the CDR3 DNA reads TGTGCCACCTCGGGATTACCGGGACAGGTGGGCAATGAGCAGTTCTTC.

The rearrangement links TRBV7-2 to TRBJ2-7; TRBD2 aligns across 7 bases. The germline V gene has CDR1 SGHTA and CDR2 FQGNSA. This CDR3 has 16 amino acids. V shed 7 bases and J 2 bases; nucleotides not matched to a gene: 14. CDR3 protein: CASNPGGSGAAYEQYF. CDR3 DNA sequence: TGTGCCAGCAACCCGGGGGGAAGCGGAGCCGCCTACGAGCAGTACTTC. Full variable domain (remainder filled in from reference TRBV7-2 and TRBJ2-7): GAGVSQSPSNKVTEKGKDVELRCDPISGHTALYWYRQSLGQGLEFLIYFQGNSAPDKSGLPSDRFSAERTGGSVSTLTIQRTQQEDSAVYLCASNPGGSGAAYEQYFGPGTRLTVT.

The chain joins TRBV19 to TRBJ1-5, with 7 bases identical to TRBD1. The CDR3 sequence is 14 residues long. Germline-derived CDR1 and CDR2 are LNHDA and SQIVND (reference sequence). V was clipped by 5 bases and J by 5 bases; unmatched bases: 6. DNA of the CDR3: TGTGCCAGTAGTTTTCTGGACAGGTATCAGCCCCAGCATTTT. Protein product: CASSFLDRYQPQHF.

CDR3 nucleotide sequence: TGCGCCAGCAGCCCCCTAGGAGTCCGGGATGAGCAGTTCTTC. Translation: CASSPLGVRDEQFF. J is TRBJ2-1 and V is TRBV5-1; no clear D. The CDR3 has 14 residues. Looked up from germline, CDR1 is SGHRS and CDR2 is YFSETQ. Between the trimmed V and J ends, which lost 4 bases and 8 bases, there was a span of 16 bases.